These 29 T cell receptor beta chains originate from one sample sequenced in a study of blood T cell repertoires in COVID-19 (dated by TCRdb to about 2020). The method was the immunoSEQ multiplex PCR assay. Sourced from immuneACCESS, this table was stored by TCRdb with only in-frame sequences that have V and J called. A share of the clones is absent; for the studies checked, an unresolved V gene accounts for under half, and the remainder has no known explanation. In all, the sample holds some 100,000 clones, and about 89% of those were seen once. About 9.3% of the sample goes to the ten largest clones. The sample was peripheral blood. These receptor sequences come from a man between 50 and 59 years old with acute or convalescent COVID-19.

The V call is TRBV19, the J call TRBJ1-5, with TRBD1 matching 9 bases. The CDR3 spans 18 residues. Trimming removed 6 bases from V and 0 bases from J; junction bases left unmatched: 12. Germline values: CDR1 LNHDA, CDR2 SQIVND (reference sequence). The CDR3 nucleotides read TGTGCCAGTAGCTGGAGGCGGGACAGGGAATATAGCAATCAGCCCCAGCATTTT. Its translation is CASSWRRDREYSNQPQHF.

The chain links TRBV11-3 to TRBJ2-3, with 12 bases matching TRBD1. V dropped 4 bases and J dropped 3; count of bases not matched to a gene: 5. Germline lookup yields CDR1 SGHNT and CDR2 YENEEA. The CDR3 runs 16 residues. The CDR3 DNA reads TGTGCCAGCAGCTCACCGGGACAGGGGGCTACAGATACGCAGTATTTT. Translating it yields CASSSPGQGATDTQYF.

The chain recombines TRBV29-1 with TRBJ2-2, with D possibly matching TRBD2 (6 bases). This CDR3 has 14 amino acids. The V end was cut by 6 bases, the J end by 2 bases, with 13 bases between. CDR1 SQVTM and CDR2 ANQGSEA come from the germline V gene. CDR3 DNA: TGCAGCGTGACCGGGACTGGAAACACCGGGGAGCTGTTTTTT. Translation gives CSVTGTGNTGELFF.

This chain joins TRBV5-6 and TRBJ1-4, with D possibly being TRBD1 (5 bases). CDR3 size: 14 residues. V was pared by 2 bases and J by 4 bases, with 9 bases between. Per germline, CDR1 SGHDT and CDR2 YYEEEE. The CDR3 DNA reads as TGTGCCAGCAGCTTATCGGGGGTTAATGAAAAACTGTTTTTT. Encoded protein: CASSLSGVNEKLFF.

This clone was observed a few times. The J gene is TRBJ1-5, the V gene TRBV6-2 or TRBV6-3, with 8 bases lining up with TRBD1. The CDR3 spans 14 residues. V lost 3 bases, J lost 4 bases, and 2 bases stayed unmatched. Germline lookup yields CDR1 MNHEY and CDR2 SVGEGT. The CDR3 reads CASSYWDRNQPQHF. Written as DNA, the CDR3 is TGTGCCAGCAGTTATTGGGACAGGAATCAGCCCCAGCATTTT.

The chain combines TRBV30 with TRBJ1-1; maybe TRBD1 (6 bases). The V gene's germline CDR1 is GTSNPN and CDR2 SVGIG (reference sequence). This CDR3 is 13 amino acids long. Trimming took 0 bases from V and 8 from J, leaving 13 bases between them. CDR3 nucleotides: TGTGCCTGGAGTGTTATCTTAACAGGGGAAGCTTTCTTT. It yields the protein CAWSVILTGEAFF.

V is TRBV10-3 and J is TRBJ2-3; D gene ambiguous. Germline loops: CDR1 ENHRY, CDR2 SYGVKD. The CDR3 runs to 13 residues. V was trimmed by 6 bases and J by 0 bases, leaving 7 bases between them. The CDR3 nucleotides are TGTGCCATCAGGATAACTAGCACAGATACGCAGTATTTT. This sequence encodes CAIRITSTDTQYF.

The rearrangement joins TRBV10-3 to TRBJ2-3; 8 bases fit TRBD2. The CDR3 runs 16 residues. The V gene's germline CDR1 is ENHRY and CDR2 SYGVKD. Unmatched junction bases numbered 6, after V lost 2 bases and J lost 2 bases. In DNA form, the CDR3 reads TGTGCCATCAGTGAGAAAAGCGGGGGTTCCACAGATACGCAGTATTTT. Encoded protein: CAISEKSGGSTDTQYF.

The CDR3: CASSFTGTGYGTQYF. CDR3 sequence (DNA): TGTGCCAGCAGCTTTACAGGAACCGGATACGGTACGCAGTATTTT. The rearrangement links TRBV11-2 to TRBJ2-3; perhaps TRBD1 as D (5 bases). V was trimmed by 3 bases and J by 8 bases, leaving 18 bases between them. CDR3 length: 15 residues. CDR1 SGHAT and CDR2 FQNNGV come from the germline V gene.

The rearrangement links TRBV29-1 to TRBJ2-1; tentatively, D is TRBD1 (6 bases). V was cut by 7 bases and J by 9 bases, with 19 bases left in between. Germline CDR1 reads SQVTM; CDR2 reads ANQGSEA. The CDR3 length is 13 residues. CDR3 coding DNA: TGCAGCGCCGCGACAGGCCGTCCAGGTGAGCAGTTCTTC. This gives the protein CSAATGRPGEQFF.

This sequence joins TRBV30 and TRBJ1-5, with D maybe TRBD1 (5 bases). Trimming stripped 0 bases from V and 3 bases from J, with 12 bases between. This CDR3 has 15 residues. The germline CDR1 and CDR2 sequences are GTSNPN and SVGIG (reference sequence). DNA for the CDR3: TGTGCCTGGAGTGTATATGGAGGGACCAATCAGCCCCAGCATTTT. Translating gives CAWSVYGGTNQPQHF.

V gene TRBV5-1 combines with J gene TRBJ2-7; 11 positions match TRBD2. This CDR3 has 14 residues. The germline V gene has CDR1 SGHRS and CDR2 YFSETQ. With 3 bases clipped from V and 3 bases from J, the junction kept 2 bases outside the gene matches. The CDR3 DNA follows: TGCGCCAGCAGCTCCGGGACTAGCGGCTACGAGCAGTACTTC. Its translation: CASSSGTSGYEQYF.

The rearrangement uses TRBV18 and TRBJ2-4; 11 bases match TRBD1. CDR3 length: 16 amino acids. Trimming at V came to 3 bases and at J to 5 bases, leaving 6 bases not matched to a gene. In germline, CDR1 is KGHSH, CDR2 LQKENI. Written as DNA, the CDR3 is TGTGCCAGCTCACCCTTAGGACAGGGGGCACAAAACATTCAGTACTTC. Translation gives CASSPLGQGAQNIQYF.

V gene TRBV7-9 combines with J gene TRBJ1-4; weak D call: TRBD1 (6 bases). The V end lost 6 bases, the J end lost 3 bases, and 20 bases lay between the germline ends. CDR3 length: 17 amino acids. Germline V gives CDR1 SEHNR, CDR2 FQNEAQ (reference sequence). The CDR3 loop reads CASSQLPQGFANEKLFF. The CDR3, as DNA: TGTGCCAGCAGTCAACTCCCTCAGGGGTTCGCTAATGAAAAACTGTTTTTT.

The gene calls are TRBV3-1 (or the pseudogene TRBV3-2) and TRBJ2-1, with a weak D call TRBD2 (5 bases). The germline V and J ends were trimmed by 0 bases and 3 bases, with 15 bases remaining between them. Germline V CDR1 and CDR2: LGHDT, YNNKEL (reference sequence). The CDR3 spans 17 residues. CDR3 sequence reads: CASSQDRTERLYNEQFF. The CDR3 region has the DNA TGTGCCAGCAGCCAAGATCGGACTGAGAGGCTCTACAATGAGCAGTTCTTC.

This clone was recorded only once. J is TRBJ1-5 and V is TRBV19; D may be TRBD1 (5 bases). Trimming removed 9 bases at V and 2 bases at J, with 20 bases between. The CDR3 has 16 amino acids. In germline, CDR1 is LNHDA, CDR2 SQIVND (reference sequence). The chain's CDR3 is CASKEGPRSGNQPQHF. CDR3 DNA sequence: TGTGCCAGCAAGGAGGGACCGAGGAGTGGCAATCAGCCCCAGCATTTT.

The chain couples TRBV15 to TRBJ2-3; 7 bases align to TRBD2. This CDR3 comprises 16 residues. V lost 3 bases to trimming and J lost 2 bases; unmatched junction nucleotides: 8. Germline V gene data show CDR1 as LNHNV and CDR2 as YYDKDF (reference sequence). The CDR3 region has the DNA TGTGCCACCAGCAGTGTCCTGGGGGGGGTCACAGATACGCAGTATTTT. It encodes CATSSVLGGVTDTQYF.

The chain carries TRBV7-9 and TRBJ2-1; possible D gene TRBD1, 6 bases. Looked up from germline, CDR1 is SEHNR and CDR2 is FQNEAQ (reference sequence). Trimming pared 4 bases from V and 8 bases from J, leaving 12 bases between. The CDR3 length is 13 residues. The CDR3 nucleotides are TGTGCCAGCAGCTCAACAGGGAGCTATGAGCAGTTCTTC. Translating it yields CASSSTGSYEQFF.

Worth noting for this clone: Other DNA sequences in the same sample also yield this CDR3. The V call is TRBV6-5, the J call TRBJ1-1; no definite D call. Germline V CDR1 and CDR2: MNHEY, SVGAGI. There are 12 residues in the CDR3. V lost 6 bases and J 1 base, leaving 6 bases between the germline ends. The CDR3 is CASSPGNTEAFF. Written as DNA, the CDR3 is TGTGCCAGCAGCCCGGGGAACACTGAAGCTTTCTTT.

This clone was seen a single time. The chain employs TRBV3-1 (or the pseudogene TRBV3-2) and TRBJ2-7; 11 nucleotides align to TRBD2. The CDR3 has 15 residues. Germline loops: CDR1 LGHDT, CDR2 YNNKEL (reference sequence). V lost 1 base, J lost 6 bases, and 5 bases stayed unmatched. The CDR3 reads CASSQVTSGDSEQYF. In DNA, the CDR3 is TGTGCCAGCAGCCAAGTGACTAGCGGGGATTCCGAGCAGTACTTC.

This sequence joins TRBV19 and TRBJ2-7, with D tentatively TRBD1 (5 bases). Germline V CDR1 and CDR2: LNHDA, SQIVND (reference sequence). Between the trimmed V and J ends, which lost 5 bases and 1 base, there was a span of 9 bases. The CDR3 has 13 residues. The CDR3 sequence: CASSASGSYEQYF. DNA for the CDR3: TGTGCCAGTAGTGCCTCAGGGTCCTACGAGCAGTACTTC. The complete variable domain, with remaining parts taken from reference TRBV19 and TRBJ2-7, reads DGGITQSPKYLFRKEGQNVTLSCEQNLNHDAMYWYRQDPGQGLRLIYYSQIVNDFQKGDIAEGYSVSREKKESFPLTVTSAQKNPTAFYLCASSASGSYEQYFGPGTRLTVT.

Only a few counts were recorded for this clone. The chain is built from TRBV5-8 and TRBJ2-1, with 7 positions matching TRBD2. The CDR3 loop spans 15 amino acids. V lost 0 bases to trimming and J lost 9 bases; unmatched junction nucleotides: 9. Per the germline V gene, CDR1 is SGHTS and CDR2 is YDEGEE. The CDR3 loop reads CASSLGTRAGGEQFF. For the CDR3, the DNA is TGTGCCAGCAGCTTGGGGACTAGGGCTGGCGGTGAGCAGTTCTTC. Drawing the rest from reference TRBV5-8 and TRBJ2-1, the complete variable domain is EAGVTQSPTHLIKTRGQQATLRCSPISGHTSVYWYQQALGLGLQFLLWYDEGEERNRGNFPPRFSGRQFPNYSSELNVNALELEDSALYLCASSLGTRAGGEQFFGPGTRLTVL.

The J gene is TRBJ2-5, the V gene TRBV6-4, with 8 nucleotides matching TRBD1. Germline loops: CDR1 MRHNA, CDR2 SNTAGT. J lost 3 bases, V lost 10 bases, and 16 bases had no gene match. CDR3 length equals 16 residues. CDR3 nucleotides: TGTGCCACCCCCCGGGACAGGCGACCTCCTGAAGAGACCCAGTACTTC. It specifies CATPRDRRPPEETQYF.

The chain couples TRBV5-1 to TRBJ2-7; D might be TRBD2 (5 bases). The germline V and J ends were trimmed by 9 bases and 3 bases, with 19 bases remaining between them. The CDR3 runs to 14 residues. Germline assignment: CDR1 SGHRS and CDR2 YFSETQ. The CDR3 nucleotides read TGCGCCACAAAGGAGGCGCCCATGAACTACGAGCAGTACTTC. Encoded protein: CATKEAPMNYEQYF.

The chain uses TRBV9 and TRBJ2-5; 7 positions match TRBD1. This CDR3 spans 14 amino acids. V trimming: 0 bases; J trimming: 5 bases; junction bases outside the gene matches: 4. Germline V gene sequence: CDR1 SGDLS, CDR2 YYNGEE. CDR3 bases: TGTGCCAGCAGCGTAGATAGGGGGCCTGAGACCCAGTACTTC. It is translated as CASSVDRGPETQYF.

The CDR3 coding sequence is TGCGCCAGCAGCCCCCTGGCGGGACTAGCGACAGAGACCCAGTACTTC. Translation: CASSPLAGLATETQYF. The chain is built from TRBV4-1 and TRBJ2-5; TRBD2 agrees at 10 bases. In germline, CDR1 is MGHRA, CDR2 YSYEKL. The CDR3 length is 16 residues. Unmatched junction bases numbered 9, after V lost 4 bases and J lost 4 bases.

This chain links TRBV4-1 with TRBJ1-5; D remains unclear. Per germline, CDR1 MGHRA and CDR2 YSYEKL. V dropped 6 bases and J dropped 0 bases, with 15 bases sitting between them. There are 16 residues in the CDR3. This CDR3 reads CASRKEGYDSNQPQHF. The CDR3 coding sequence is TGCGCCAGCAGAAAGGAGGGATATGATAGCAATCAGCCCCAGCATTTT.

The rearrangement links TRBV27 to TRBJ2-7; TRBD1 might be the D (5 bases). V lost 5 bases and J 0 bases, leaving 11 bases between the germline ends. Per the germline V gene, CDR1 is MNHEY and CDR2 is SMNVEV (reference sequence). There are 14 residues in the CDR3. CDR3 nucleotides: TGTGCCAGCAGTCCACAAGGGGTCTCCTACGAGCAGTACTTC. It translates to CASSPQGVSYEQYF.

This rearrangement joins TRBV6-5 to TRBJ2-1, with D possibly matching TRBD1 (5 bases). The CDR3 has 14 amino acids. Trimming left V 10 bases short and J 9 bases short, with 22 bases between. Germline loops: CDR1 MNHEY, CDR2 SVGAGI. CDR3 bases: TGTGCCACCTTCCCCTCTCAGGGCCCCAGTGAGCAGTTCTTC. Translating it yields CATFPSQGPSEQFF.